These 27 T cell receptor beta chains originate from one sample sequenced in a study of technical replicates of blood from a handful of donors. Generated by immunoSEQ multiplex PCR, the TCRdb table keeps only in-frame clones and is missing some. The sample gives tens of thousands of clones, about 95% of which show up once; roughly 0.25% is in the top ten. Material for sequencing was T cells isolated from PBMCs. Receptor source: a human donor in good health.

The chain couples TRBV7-8 to TRBJ1-6; the D gene is possibly TRBD1 (5 bases). Germline V lookup: CDR1 SGHVS, CDR2 FQNEAQ. Trimming stripped 6 bases from V and 7 bases from J, with 16 bases between. The CDR3 has 15 residues. DNA of the CDR3: TGTGCCAGCAGATCAATGGGGGGGGAAAATTCACCCCTCCACTTT. Translated: CASRSMGGENSPLHF.

The V and J genes are TRBV7-9 and TRBJ1-2; TRBD1 matches at 9 bases. V dropped 3 bases and J dropped 1; count of bases not matched to a gene: 9. Looked up from germline, CDR1 is SEHNR and CDR2 is FQNEAQ (reference sequence). There are 17 residues in the CDR3. CDR3 coding DNA: TGTGCCAGCAGCTTTGGACAGGGGAAAATTAATAACTATGGCTACACCTTC. Translation: CASSFGQGKINNYGYTF.

The chain combines TRBV5-5 with TRBJ2-3, with D tentatively TRBD2 (5 bases). The CDR3 loop spans 15 amino acids. Trimming pared 3 bases from V and 6 bases from J, leaving 17 bases between. The germline gives CDR1 SGHKS, CDR2 YYEKEE (reference sequence). The CDR3 spells CASSSAYGLADTQYF. CDR3 bases: TGTGCCAGCAGCTCAGCCTATGGACTGGCGGATACGCAGTATTTT.

The genes are TRBV2 and TRBJ2-5; D remains ambiguous. The germline CDR1 and CDR2 sequences are SNHLY and FYNNEI. V lost 6 bases to trimming and J lost 2 bases, with 4 bases between them. CDR3 length: 11 amino acids. The CDR3 nucleotides are TGTGCCAGCAGCATTCAAGAGACCCAGTACTTC. It translates to CASSIQETQYF.

The chain joins TRBV30 to TRBJ2-3, with D unclear. CDR1 and CDR2 from the germline V gene are GTSNPN and SVGIG (reference sequence). Deletions cut 3 bases from V and 6 bases from J, with 7 bases between. The CDR3 length is 11 residues. This CDR3 is CAWSPRDTQYF. DNA of the CDR3: TGTGCCTGGAGCCCCAGGGATACGCAGTATTTT.

V and J are TRBV15 and TRBJ2-2; 9 bases fit TRBD2. Germline-derived CDR1 and CDR2 are LNHNV and YYDKDF (reference sequence). The CDR3 has 15 amino acids. Trimming removed 4 bases from V and 5 bases from J; junction bases left unmatched: 5. This CDR3 reads CATSTRTSVTGELFF. CDR3 in DNA: TGTGCCACCAGCACGCGGACTAGCGTTACCGGGGAGCTGTTTTTT.

The rearrangement joins TRBV28 to TRBJ1-3; D gene unclear. The germline V and J ends were trimmed by 2 bases and 0 bases, with 17 bases remaining between them. The length of the CDR3 is 18 residues. Germline V gene lookup returns CDR1 MDHEN and CDR2 SYDVKM. The CDR3 loop reads CASSLRSQPTLSGNTIYF. CDR3 coding DNA: TGTGCCAGCAGTTTACGGAGTCAGCCCACCCTCTCTGGAAACACCATATATTTT.

The genes are TRBV28 and TRBJ2-7; tentative D call: TRBD2 (6 bases). Germline CDR1 is MDHEN and CDR2 is SYDVKM. The CDR3 is made up of 16 amino acids. V was pared by 2 bases and J by 4 bases, with 18 bases between. Written as DNA, the CDR3 is TGTGCCAGCAGTTTACGGGGGAACCCTATAAGGTACGAGCAGTACTTC. This sequence encodes CASSLRGNPIRYEQYF.

V and J are TRBV19 and TRBJ2-4; 10 positions agree with TRBD1. With 9 bases clipped from V and 0 bases from J, the junction kept 8 bases outside the gene matches. Germline V gene sequence: CDR1 LNHDA, CDR2 SQIVND (reference sequence). The CDR3 extends over 16 amino acids. The DNA of the CDR3 is TGTGCCAGCCGGGACAGGGGATTACTAGCCAAAAACATTCAGTACTTC. Translation gives CASRDRGLLAKNIQYF.

This clone showed up just once. The V gene is TRBV28, the J gene TRBJ2-7; 11 nucleotides line up with TRBD2. Looked up from germline, CDR1 is MDHEN and CDR2 is SYDVKM. The V gene end was trimmed by 5 bases and the J gene end by 0 bases; junction bases not matched to a gene: 6. The CDR3 has 16 amino acids. Written as DNA, the CDR3 is TGTGCCAGCAGTCCGGGACTAGCGGTTAGCTCCTACGAGCAGTACTTC. Translated: CASSPGLAVSSYEQYF.

The chain is built from TRBV29-1 and TRBJ2-3; the match to TRBD2 covers 10 bases. V trimming: 8 bases; J trimming: 0 bases; junction bases outside the gene matches: 5. CDR3 length: 14 residues. CDR1 SQVTM and CDR2 ANQGSEA come from the germline V gene. The CDR3: CSIRTSGSTDTQYF. Written as DNA, the CDR3 is TGCAGCATACGGACTAGCGGTAGCACAGATACGCAGTATTTT.

The gene calls are TRBV6-1 and TRBJ2-7; D possibly corresponds to TRBD1 (6 bases). The ends were cut back, 5 bases at V and 1 base at J, with 15 bases in the middle. The length of the CDR3 is 15 residues. Germline CDR1 MNHNS, CDR2 SASEGT. CDR3 in DNA: TGTGCCAGCAGTTGGAGACAGGTCGATTCCTACGAGCAGTACTTC. This encodes CASSWRQVDSYEQYF.

V gene TRBV7-9 combines with J gene TRBJ1-4; TRBD1 aligns across 9 bases. The CDR3 covers 15 residues. Losses at the gene ends were 5 bases for V and 4 bases for J; bases not matched to a gene: 5. CDR1 SEHNR and CDR2 FQNEAQ come from the germline V gene (reference sequence). The chain's CDR3 is CASSPADRGNEKLFF. In DNA form, the CDR3 reads TGTGCCAGCAGCCCCGCGGACAGGGGTAATGAAAAACTGTTTTTT.

The chain is built from TRBV4-2 and TRBJ2-5; 8 nucleotides line up with TRBD2. Germline CDR1 is LGHNA and CDR2 is YNFKEQ. V was pared by 4 bases and J by 5 bases, with 6 bases of the junction left unmatched. The CDR3 contains 14 residues. CDR3 region: CASSPGLAWETQYF. CDR3 sequence (DNA): TGTGCCAGCAGCCCCGGACTAGCCTGGGAGACCCAGTACTTC.

This sequence joins TRBV30 and TRBJ2-7, with D perhaps TRBD2 (5 bases). V lost 2 bases and J 9 bases, leaving 20 bases between the germline ends. Germline assignment: CDR1 GTSNPN and CDR2 SVGIG (reference sequence). This CDR3 region has 14 residues. The CDR3 protein is CAWSRPREMLGQYF. CDR3 sequence (DNA): TGTGCCTGGAGTAGGCCTAGGGAGATGTTGGGGCAGTACTTC.

V is TRBV2 and J is TRBJ1-6, with 10 bases fitting TRBD1. This CDR3 spans 14 amino acids. Germline V gives CDR1 SNHLY, CDR2 FYNNEI. V lost 5 bases and J lost 9; bases outside the gene matches: 4. In DNA form, the CDR3 reads TGTGCCAGCAGTCCTGACAGGGGGCCTTCACCCCTCCACTTT. Protein: CASSPDRGPSPLHF.

The chain is built from TRBV5-1 and TRBJ2-5, with TRBD2 matching over 11 bases. The CDR3 sequence is 15 residues long. The ends lost 5 bases at V and 5 bases at J; junction bases unmatched: 8. The germline V gene encodes CDR1 SGHRS and CDR2 YFSETQ. The CDR3 here is CASRHASGGKETQYF. DNA for the CDR3: TGCGCCAGCAGACACGCTAGCGGGGGGAAGGAGACCCAGTACTTC.

CDR3 residues: CASSTTSGSTNYEQYF. CDR3 nucleotide sequence: TGTGCCAGTAGTACCACTAGCGGGTCAACCAACTACGAGCAGTACTTC. V is TRBV19 and J is TRBJ2-7; TRBD2 agrees at 9 bases. Looked up from germline, CDR1 is LNHDA and CDR2 is SQIVND (reference sequence). The V segment lost 4 bases and the J segment 3 bases; nucleotides outside the gene matches: 10. The CDR3 runs 16 residues.

The sample holds one count of this clone. The chain combines TRBV7-3 with TRBJ2-7, with 8 bases identical to TRBD2. CDR1 SGHTA and CDR2 FQGTGA come from the germline V gene. CDR3 length: 13 amino acids. V shed 2 bases and J 6 bases; nucleotides not matched to a gene: 3. The CDR3 sequence is CASSLGLAGEQYF. CDR3 nucleotide sequence: TGTGCCAGCAGCTTAGGACTAGCTGGCGAGCAGTACTTC.

The gene calls are TRBV19 and TRBJ1-1, with unresolved D. CDR3 length: 15 amino acids. Trimming shortened V by 3 bases and J by 3 bases, and 14 bases separated the two germline ends. Per germline, CDR1 LNHDA and CDR2 SQIVND (reference sequence). In DNA, the CDR3 is TGTGCCAGTAGTATGGGAGGTGCCTTCGACACTGAAGCTTTCTTT. Translation: CASSMGGAFDTEAFF. Full variable domain (remainder filled in from reference TRBV19 and TRBJ1-1): DGGITQSPKYLFRKEGQNVTLSCEQNLNHDAMYWYRQDPGQGLRLIYYSQIVNDFQKGDIAEGYSVSREKKESFPLTVTSAQKNPTAFYLCASSMGGAFDTEAFFGQGTRLTVV.

The chain combines TRBV6-5 with TRBJ2-7; 9 bases map to TRBD1. This CDR3 region has 16 residues. Germline lookup yields CDR1 MNHEY and CDR2 SVGAGI. V lost 2 bases to trimming and J lost 0 bases; unmatched junction nucleotides: 5. CDR3 residues: CASSYPGQGDSYEQYF. In nucleotides, the CDR3 is TGTGCCAGCAGTTACCCGGGACAGGGAGACTCCTACGAGCAGTACTTC.

This clone was counted a single time. The V call is TRBV19, the J call TRBJ1-2; TRBD1 matches 10 bases. The CDR3 runs 12 residues. J lost 6 bases, V lost 9 bases, and 4 bases had no gene match. Germline values: CDR1 LNHDA, CDR2 SQIVND (reference sequence). For the CDR3, the DNA is TGTGCCAGCCGGGACAGGGGACATGGCTACACCTTC. Residues: CASRDRGHGYTF.

The rearrangement links TRBV4-1 to TRBJ1-2, with D maybe TRBD1 (6 bases). The CDR3 contains 15 residues. V dropped 4 bases and J dropped 2 bases, with 14 bases sitting between them. CDR1 and CDR2 (germline): MGHRA, YSYEKL. The CDR3 sequence: CASSRPTGSNYGYTF. DNA for the CDR3: TGCGCCAGCAGCCGGCCTACAGGGTCCAACTATGGCTACACCTTC.

The chain links TRBV5-1 to TRBJ2-7; D call uncertain. Trimming removed 4 bases at V and 3 bases at J, with 11 bases between. This CDR3 is 13 amino acids long. Germline V lookup: CDR1 SGHRS, CDR2 YFSETQ. CDR3 sequence: CASSRTELYEQYF. The CDR3 bases are TGCGCCAGCAGCCGAACAGAGCTCTACGAGCAGTACTTC.

This clone occurred once. The chain uses TRBV5-4 and TRBJ1-3; the match to TRBD1 covers 7 bases. The CDR3 spans 14 residues. The germline V gene encodes CDR1 SGHNT and CDR2 YYREEE (reference sequence). Germline trimming cut 4 bases from V and 4 bases from J; bases unmatched to any gene: 5. Here the CDR3 reads CASSVDRVGNTIYF. DNA for the CDR3: TGTGCCAGCAGCGTCGACAGGGTGGGAAACACCATATATTTT.

The chain couples TRBV2 to TRBJ2-7; D is possibly TRBD1 (6 bases). The CDR3 totals 14 residues. The ends were cut back, 10 bases at V and 5 bases at J, with 21 bases in the middle. Germline loops: CDR1 SNHLY, CDR2 FYNNEI. The CDR3 DNA is TGTGCCATCTTGAATTTAAACAGGGCCCACGAGCAGTACTTC. Amino acids: CAILNLNRAHEQYF.

The rearrangement links TRBV7-9 to TRBJ1-5, with unresolved D. From germline, CDR1 is SEHNR and CDR2 FQNEAQ (reference sequence). Deletions cut 1 base from V and 4 bases from J, with 5 bases between. The CDR3 sequence is 13 residues long. The CDR3 DNA reads TGTGCCAGCAGCTTAGACTCTAATCAGCCCCAGCATTTT. This codes for CASSLDSNQPQHF. The full variable domain, with the rest looked up from reference TRBV7-9 and TRBJ1-5, is DTGVSQNPRHKITKRGQNVTFRCDPISEHNRLYWYRQTLGQGPEFLTYFQNEAQLEKSRLLSDRFSAERPKGSFSTLEIQRTEQGDSAMYLCASSLDSNQPQHFGDGTRLSIL.